The 20 T cell receptor beta chains below come from one sample, sequenced in a study of blood T cell repertoires in COVID-19. Here immunoSEQ multiplex PCR was the method, and the copy in TCRdb shows in-frame clones only, minus some. This sample yields under 250,000 clones, of which about 84% are seen a single time; more than 9% belongs to the top ten. Sequenced input: peripheral blood. The receptor set was obtained from an elderly man with acute or convalescent COVID-19.

This clone was seen only once. This sequence joins TRBV4-3 and TRBJ1-5; D unclear. Deletions cut 1 base from V and 3 bases from J, with 4 bases between. This CDR3 region has 13 residues. Germline V gene data show CDR1 as LGHNA and CDR2 as YSLEER. CDR3 loop: CASSQGVNQPQHF. The CDR3 DNA follows: TGCGCCAGCAGCCAAGGAGTCAATCAGCCCCAGCATTTT.

The J gene is TRBJ1-4, the V gene TRBV6-5; a possible D gene is TRBD1 (5 bases). From germline, CDR1 is MNHEY and CDR2 SVGAGI. This CDR3 has 14 residues. V lost 0 bases, J lost 8 bases, and 10 bases lay in between. In DNA, the CDR3 is TGTGCCAGCAGTTACTCGAGCGGGGGGGAAAAACTGTTTTTT. This sequence encodes CASSYSSGGEKLFF.

The rearrangement joins TRBV7-8 to TRBJ1-5; no definite D call. The CDR3 covers 13 residues. Trimming cost V 1 base and J 9 bases, with 10 bases left between them. Looked up from germline, CDR1 is SGHVS and CDR2 is FQNEAQ. CDR3 coding DNA: TGTGCCAGCAGCTTAGATGAGGGAATGCCCCAGCATTTT. Its translation is CASSLDEGMPQHF.

The J gene is TRBJ1-3, the V gene TRBV5-8; D remains ambiguous. Germline V gene lookup returns CDR1 SGHTS and CDR2 YDEGEE. V lost 4 bases to trimming and J lost 2 bases, with 10 bases between them. The CDR3 is 14 amino acids. The CDR3 nucleotides read TGTGCCAGCAGCGCCGGGGTGGCTGGAAACACCATATATTTT. Translation gives CASSAGVAGNTIYF.

The CDR3 spells CASSILGQVKDGYTF. The CDR3 DNA reads as TGTGCCAGTAGTATCTTAGGACAGGTAAAGGATGGCTACACCTTC. This sequence joins TRBV19 and TRBJ1-2, with 7 nucleotides matching TRBD1. Germline values: CDR1 LNHDA, CDR2 SQIVND (reference sequence). The V and J ends lost 3 bases and 6 bases, in that order; junction bases with no gene match: 10. The CDR3 runs 15 residues. The full variable domain, rest sourced from reference TRBV19 and TRBJ1-2, is DGGITQSPKYLFRKEGQNVTLSCEQNLNHDAMYWYRQDPGQGLRLIYYSQIVNDFQKGDIAEGYSVSREKKESFPLTVTSAQKNPTAFYLCASSILGQVKDGYTFGSGTRLTVV.

This chain joins TRBV28 and TRBJ1-6, with D possibly TRBD1 on 6 matching bases. V was trimmed by 3 bases and J by 15 bases, leaving 21 bases between them. Germline V CDR1 and CDR2: MDHEN, SYDVKM. CDR3 length: 15 amino acids. This chain's CDR3 is CASSFPKPTGSILHF. CDR3 nucleotides: TGTGCCAGCAGTTTCCCTAAACCGACAGGTTCGATCCTCCACTTT.

The rearrangement uses TRBV5-1 and TRBJ2-5; 11 bases fit TRBD1. V trimming: 2 bases; J trimming: 5 bases; junction bases outside the gene matches: 5. Germline-derived CDR1 and CDR2 are SGHRS and YFSETQ. The CDR3 extends over 15 amino acids. CDR3 in amino acids: CASSLRGQGVETQYF. CDR3 sequence (DNA): TGCGCCAGCAGCTTACGGGGACAGGGGGTTGAGACCCAGTACTTC.

The V gene is TRBV15, the J gene TRBJ2-5, with TRBD2 identical over 12 bases. Per the germline V gene, CDR1 is LNHNV and CDR2 is YYDKDF (reference sequence). CDR3 length: 15 residues. Trimming removed 1 base from V and 5 bases from J; junction bases left unmatched: 2. As DNA, the CDR3 is TGTGCCACCAGCAGAGGACTAGCGGGAGATGAGACCCAGTACTTC. Its translation: CATSRGLAGDETQYF.

The genes are TRBV12-3 or TRBV12-4 and TRBJ2-7; the D is unclear. The CDR3 has 12 amino acids. Between the trimmed V and J ends, which lost 6 bases and 5 bases, there was a span of 11 bases. As DNA, the CDR3 is TGTGCCAGCAGCCCCGAGAGGAACGAGCAGTACTTC. Amino acids: CASSPERNEQYF.

The chain employs TRBV7-2 and TRBJ1-2; D is perhaps TRBD1 (6 bases). Trimming stripped 7 bases from V and 8 bases from J, with 17 bases between. CDR3 length equals 13 residues. Germline CDR1 reads SGHTA; CDR2 reads FQGNSA. The CDR3 DNA sequence: TGTGCCAGCACCCTACAGGGCTTCGGAGGCTACACCTTC. It specifies CASTLQGFGGYTF.

The chain joins TRBV9 to TRBJ1-1, with D possibly matching TRBD1 (6 bases). Germline V lookup: CDR1 SGDLS, CDR2 YYNGEE. Deletions cut 3 bases from V and 0 bases from J, with 12 bases between. There are 15 residues in the CDR3. DNA of the CDR3: TGTGCCAGCAGCGCGGGACATCTAATGAACACTGAAGCTTTCTTT. This encodes CASSAGHLMNTEAFF.

This chain links TRBV25-1 with TRBJ2-1; tentatively, D is TRBD2 (5 bases). Germline loops: CDR1 MGHDK, CDR2 SYGVNS. The germline V and J ends were trimmed by 4 bases and 0 bases, with 16 bases remaining between them. There are 17 residues in the CDR3. CDR3 in DNA: TGTGCCAGCAGTGGACTGAGGGTGGGTAGCTCCTACAATGAGCAGTTCTTC. Translating it yields CASSGLRVGSSYNEQFF.

J is TRBJ2-7 and V is TRBV28, with D possibly matching TRBD2 (5 bases). Trimming cost V 6 bases and J 1 base, with 13 bases left between them. Germline CDR1 MDHEN, CDR2 SYDVKM. The length of the CDR3 is 14 residues. In DNA, the CDR3 is TGTGCCAGCAGCCTCGGAGGCTTGTCCTACGAGCAGTACTTC. Translation gives CASSLGGLSYEQYF. Drawing the rest from reference TRBV28 and TRBJ2-7, the complete variable domain is DVKVTQSSRYLVKRTGEKVFLECVQDMDHENMFWYRQDPGLGLRLIYFSYDVKMKEKGDIPEGYSVSREKKERFSLILESASTNQTSMYLCASSLGGLSYEQYFGPGTRLTVT.

The DNA for the CDR3 is TGTGCCAGCAGTTCCCCCCTGACAGGTCTCCCCTACGAGCAGTACTTC. Translating gives CASSSPLTGLPYEQYF. The chain couples TRBV6-2 or TRBV6-3 to TRBJ2-7, with D possibly TRBD1 on 6 matching bases. CDR3 length: 16 residues. Trimming pared 4 bases from V and 2 bases from J, leaving 18 bases between. Germline V lookup: CDR1 MNHEY, CDR2 SVGEGT.

The chain employs TRBV13 and TRBJ2-1; D gene ambiguous. Germline assignment: CDR1 PRHDT and CDR2 FYEKMQ (reference sequence). This CDR3 comprises 14 residues. The ends were cut back, 0 bases at V and 6 bases at J, with 9 bases in the middle. The CDR3 protein is CASSLGKTGNEQFF. Here the CDR3 DNA reads TGTGCCAGCAGCTTAGGAAAGACGGGCAATGAGCAGTTCTTC.

This chain joins TRBV5-4 and TRBJ2-7; 8 positions agree with TRBD2. The V gene end was trimmed by 3 bases and the J gene end by 0 bases; junction bases not matched to a gene: 11. Germline V lookup: CDR1 SGHNT, CDR2 YYREEE (reference sequence). CDR3 length: 17 amino acids. CDR3 sequence reads: CASSSGAETSVSYEQYF. The CDR3 DNA is TGTGCCAGCAGCTCGGGGGCGGAGACTAGCGTCTCCTACGAGCAGTACTTC.

The genes are TRBV2 and TRBJ2-6, with 8 nucleotides matching TRBD2. Germline assignment: CDR1 SNHLY and CDR2 FYNNEI. V lost 11 bases and J lost 0; bases outside the gene matches: 15. The CDR3 has 18 amino acids. DNA for the CDR3: TGTGCCTCAGCGGGGGTACGGAGCGGTCTCTCTGGGGCCAACGTCCTGACTTTC. Translating gives CASAGVRSGLSGANVLTF.

The rearrangement uses TRBV4-3 and TRBJ1-1; 8 bases map to TRBD1. CDR3 size: 12 residues. Germline CDR1 reads LGHNA; CDR2 reads YSLEER. V shed 4 bases and J 6 bases; nucleotides not matched to a gene: 1. The DNA for the CDR3 is TGCGCCAGCAGCCGGACAGGGTCTGAAGCTTTCTTT. It yields the protein CASSRTGSEAFF.

The rearrangement links TRBV3-1 (or the pseudogene TRBV3-2) to TRBJ1-2; 9 nucleotides match TRBD1. Losses at the gene ends were 4 bases for V and 7 bases for J; bases not matched to a gene: 10. Germline CDR1 is LGHDT and CDR2 is YNNKEL (reference sequence). The CDR3 is 15 residues long. CDR3 protein: CASSPLGQGTAGYTF. CDR3 DNA sequence: TGTGCCAGCAGCCCGTTGGGACAGGGCACCGCTGGCTACACCTTC.

The J gene is TRBJ1-1, the V gene TRBV5-6; D possibly corresponds to TRBD1 (5 bases). V dropped 3 bases and J dropped 0 bases, with 12 bases sitting between them. This CDR3 has 15 residues. Germline lookup yields CDR1 SGHDT and CDR2 YYEEEE. CDR3 sequence reads: CASSSPGALNTEAFF. The CDR3 DNA follows: TGTGCCAGCAGCTCCCCTGGGGCTTTGAACACTGAAGCTTTCTTT.